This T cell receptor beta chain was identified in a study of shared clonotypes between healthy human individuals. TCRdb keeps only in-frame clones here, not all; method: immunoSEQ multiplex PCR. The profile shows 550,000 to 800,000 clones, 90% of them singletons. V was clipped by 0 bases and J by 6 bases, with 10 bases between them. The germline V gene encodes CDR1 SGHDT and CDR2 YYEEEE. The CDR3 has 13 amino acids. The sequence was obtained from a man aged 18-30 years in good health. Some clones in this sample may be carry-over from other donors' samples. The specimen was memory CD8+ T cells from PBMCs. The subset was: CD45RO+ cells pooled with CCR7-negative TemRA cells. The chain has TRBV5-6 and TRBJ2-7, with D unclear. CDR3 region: CASSLGGRLEQYF. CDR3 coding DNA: TGTGCCAGCAGCTTGGGAGGCCGGCTCGAGCAGTACTTC.